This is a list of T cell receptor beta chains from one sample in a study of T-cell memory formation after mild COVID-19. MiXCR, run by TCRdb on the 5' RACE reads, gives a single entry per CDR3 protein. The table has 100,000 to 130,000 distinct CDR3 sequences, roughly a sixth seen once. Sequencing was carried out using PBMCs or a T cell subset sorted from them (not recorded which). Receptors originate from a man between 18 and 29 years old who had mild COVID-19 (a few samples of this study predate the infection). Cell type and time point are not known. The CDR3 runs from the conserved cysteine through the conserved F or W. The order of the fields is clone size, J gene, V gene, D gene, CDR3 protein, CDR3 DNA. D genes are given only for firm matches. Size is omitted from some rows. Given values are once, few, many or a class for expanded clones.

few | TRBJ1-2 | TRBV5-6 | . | CASSLGQGKWSGYTF | TGTGCCAGCAGCTTAGGGCAGGGGAAATGGAGTGGCTACACCTTC
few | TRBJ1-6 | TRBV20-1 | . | CSARGAPNSPLHF | TGCAGTGCTAGAGGGGCCCCTAATTCACCCCTCCACTTT
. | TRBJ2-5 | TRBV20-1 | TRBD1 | CSATGQGMSQETQYF | TGCAGTGCCACCGGACAGGGAATGTCCCAAGAGACCCAGTACTTC
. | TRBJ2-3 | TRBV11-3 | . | CASSRGGDTDTQYF | TGTGCCAGCAGCCGGGGTGGGGACACAGATACGCAGTATTTT
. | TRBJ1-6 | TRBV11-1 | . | CASSYRHWGTTSPLHF | TGTGCCAGCAGCTACAGGCATTGGGGGACCACGTCACCCCTCCACTTT
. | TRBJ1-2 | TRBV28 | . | CASSLLGGNYGYTF | TGTGCCAGCAGTTTACTTGGTGGAAACTATGGCTACACCTTC
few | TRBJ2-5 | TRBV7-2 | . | CASSLGQTSLGETQYF | TGTGCCAGCAGCTTAGGACAGACTAGTTTGGGCGAGACCCAGTACTTC
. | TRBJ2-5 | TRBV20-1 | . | CSATEGRETQYF | TGCAGTGCTACTGAGGGCCGAGAGACCCAGTACTTC
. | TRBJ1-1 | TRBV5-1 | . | CASSQIGWENTEAFF | TGCGCCAGCAGCCAAATTGGGTGGGAGAACACTGAAGCTTTCTTT
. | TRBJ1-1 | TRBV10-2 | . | CASSDRERTEAFF | TGCGCCAGCAGTGACCGGGAACGCACTGAAGCTTTCTTT
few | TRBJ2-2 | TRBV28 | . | CASSLGGLTHGELFF | TGTGCCAGCAGTTTAGGGGGCCTTACCCACGGGGAGCTGTTTTTT
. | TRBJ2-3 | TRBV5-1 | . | CASSPPLAGDTQYF | TGCGCCAGCAGCCCTCCCCTAGCAGGAGATACGCAGTATTTT
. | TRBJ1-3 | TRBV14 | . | CATGFSGNTIYF | TGTGCCACCGGTTTCTCTGGAAACACCATATATTTT
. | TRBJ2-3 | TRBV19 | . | CASKAGDTQYF | TGTGCCAGTAAGGCGGGAGATACGCAGTATTTT
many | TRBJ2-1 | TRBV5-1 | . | CASSDRTDNEQFF | TGCGCCAGCAGCGACAGGACGGACAATGAGCAGTTCTTC
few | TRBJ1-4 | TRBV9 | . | CASSLRDAHPNEKLFF | TGTGCCAGCAGCCTTAGGGACGCCCACCCCAATGAAAAACTGTTTTTT
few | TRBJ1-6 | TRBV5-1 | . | CASRTQGGSYNSPLHF | TGCGCCAGCAGGACACAGGGCGGCTCCTATAATTCACCCCTCCACTTT
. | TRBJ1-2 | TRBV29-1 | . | CSVAADTGYTF | TGCAGCGTTGCCGCTGACACCGGCTACACCTTC
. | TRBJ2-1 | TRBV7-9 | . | CASSPGGLAVYNEQFF | TGTGCCAGCAGCCCCGGGGGGCTAGCAGTTTACAATGAGCAGTTCTTC
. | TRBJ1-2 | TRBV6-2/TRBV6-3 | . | CASTTIEGYGYTF | TGTGCCAGCACGACGATCGAGGGCTATGGCTACACCTTC
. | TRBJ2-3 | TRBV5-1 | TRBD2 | CASSIGTSGGYDDTQYF | TGCGCCAGCAGCATCGGGACTAGCGGGGGGTATGATGATACGCAGTATTTT
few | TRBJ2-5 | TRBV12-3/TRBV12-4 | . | CASTIGPDQETQYF | TGTGCCAGCACCATTGGTCCGGACCAAGAGACCCAGTACTTC
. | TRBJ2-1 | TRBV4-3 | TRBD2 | CASSQDALAGALQNNEQFF | TGCGCCAGCAGCCAAGATGCACTAGCGGGGGCCCTCCAGAACAATGAGCAGTTCTTC
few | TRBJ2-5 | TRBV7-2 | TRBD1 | CASSLVQGAGTQYF | TGTGCCAGCAGCTTAGTTCAGGGGGCAGGGACCCAGTACTTC
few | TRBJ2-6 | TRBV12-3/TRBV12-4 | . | CASSFGGSGANVLTF | TGTGCCAGCAGTTTCGGGGGTTCTGGGGCCAACGTCCTGACTTTC
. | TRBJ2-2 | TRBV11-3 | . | CASSLGATGELFF | TGTGCCAGCAGCTTAGGAGCGACCGGGGAGCTGTTTTTT
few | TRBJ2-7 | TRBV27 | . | CASSFSGTYYEQYF | TGTGCCAGCAGTTTTTCCGGGACCTACTACGAGCAGTACTTC
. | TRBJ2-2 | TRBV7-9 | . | CAGQQGLANTGELFF | TGTGCCGGCCAGCAGGGATTAGCGAACACCGGGGAGCTGTTTTTT
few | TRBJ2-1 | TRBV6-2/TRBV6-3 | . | CASSSVLPVMNEQFF | TGTGCCAGCAGTTCCGTCCTCCCTGTGATGAATGAGCAGTTCTTC
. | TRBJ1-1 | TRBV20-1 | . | CSPVGETEAFF | TGCAGCCCCGTAGGAGAAACTGAAGCTTTCTTT
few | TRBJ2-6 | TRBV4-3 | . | CASSAQGISGANVLTF | TGCGCCAGCAGCGCACAGGGAATCTCTGGGGCCAACGTCCTGACTTTC
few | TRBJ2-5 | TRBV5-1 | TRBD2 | CASSFFLAGQETQYF | TGCGCCAGCAGCTTTTTTCTAGCGGGGCAAGAGACCCAGTACTTC
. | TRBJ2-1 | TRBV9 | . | CASSAVDGRNEQFF | TGTGCCAGCAGCGCGGTGGACGGAAGAAATGAGCAGTTCTTC
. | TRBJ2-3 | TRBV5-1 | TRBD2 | CASSLEALAGGSLRGDTQYF | TGCGCCAGCAGCTTGGAGGCGCTAGCGGGGGGATCCCTCCGAGGGGATACGCAGTATTTT
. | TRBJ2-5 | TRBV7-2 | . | CASSPTGTGTSQYF | TGTGCCAGCAGCCCTACCGGGACCGGGACATCCCAGTACTTC
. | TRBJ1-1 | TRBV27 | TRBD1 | CASRTGGTEAFF | TGTGCCAGCAGGACAGGGGGGACTGAAGCTTTCTTT
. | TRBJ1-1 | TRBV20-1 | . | CSARDPRQPNTEAFF | TGCAGTGCTAGAGATCCGCGGCAGCCGAACACTGAAGCTTTCTTT
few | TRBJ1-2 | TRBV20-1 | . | CSAFRFGNYGYTF | TGCAGTGCTTTTAGATTTGGTAACTATGGCTACACCTTC
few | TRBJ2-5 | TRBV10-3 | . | CAISDMGTQETQYF | TGTGCCATCAGTGACATGGGGACCCAAGAGACCCAGTACTTC
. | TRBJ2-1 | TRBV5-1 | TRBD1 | CASSPQDRVGVNEQFF | TGCGCCAGCAGCCCTCAGGACAGGGTAGGCGTCAATGAGCAGTTCTTC
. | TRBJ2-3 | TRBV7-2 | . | CASSEDTQYF | TGTGCCAGCAGCGAGGATACGCAGTATTTT
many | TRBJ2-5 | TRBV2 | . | CARRGQETQYF | TGTGCCAGGCGGGGTCAAGAGACCCAGTACTTC
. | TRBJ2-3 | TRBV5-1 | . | CASSLEFRKADTQYF | TGCGCCAGCAGCTTGGAGTTCAGGAAAGCGGATACGCAGTATTTT
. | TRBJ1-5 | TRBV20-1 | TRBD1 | CSARQGINQPQHF | TGCAGTGCACGACAGGGGATTAATCAGCCCCAGCATTTT
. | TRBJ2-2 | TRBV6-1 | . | CASSGGHLNTGELFF | TGTGCCAGCAGTGGGGGACACTTGAACACCGGGGAGCTGTTTTTT
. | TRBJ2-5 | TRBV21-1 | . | CASSKDRTGPSQETQYF | TGTGCCAGCAGCAAAGATCGGACAGGTCCGTCTCAAGAGACCCAGTACTTC
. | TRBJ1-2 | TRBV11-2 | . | CASSPPRYGYTF | TGTGCCAGCAGCCCCCCCCGCTATGGCTACACCTTC
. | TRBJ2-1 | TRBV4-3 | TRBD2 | CASSGLAGALHNEQFF | TGCGCCAGCAGTGGGCTAGCGGGGGCCCTCCACAATGAGCAGTTCTTC
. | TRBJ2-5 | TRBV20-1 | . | CSARDRGRKGTQYF | TGCAGTGCTAGAGATCGGGGTAGGAAGGGGACCCAGTACTTC
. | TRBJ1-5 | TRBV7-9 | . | CASSLGGGSNQPQHF | TGTGCCAGCAGCTTAGGAGGGGGTAGCAATCAGCCCCAGCATTTT
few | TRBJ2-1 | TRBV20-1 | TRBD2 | CSARPRLAGGWFF | TGCAGTGCTAGACCGCGACTAGCGGGGGGGTGGTTCTTC